These 28 T cell receptor beta chains came from one sample sequenced in a study of OX40 agonist ivuxolimab in advanced cancers. The assay was immunoSEQ multiplex PCR, and TCRdb's table has in-frame clones only and misses some. Of around 15,000 clones in the sample, around 80% were seen once. The input for sequencing was CD4+ or CD8+ T cells sorted from blood, taken in a trial of the OX40 agonist ivuxolimab. The receptors stem from an adult with an advanced solid tumor such as melanoma, head and neck, liver or kidney cancer.

The J gene is TRBJ2-7, the V gene TRBV2; D may be TRBD1 (5 bases). With 3 bases removed from V and 0 bases from J, the gap between germline ends came to 9 bases. From germline, CDR1 is SNHLY and CDR2 FYNNEI. This CDR3 contains 14 residues. The DNA for the CDR3 is TGTGCCAGCAGTGACTGGGGCCGCTCCTACGAGCAGTACTTC. Protein sequence: CASSDWGRSYEQYF.

The chain carries TRBV6-1 and TRBJ1-5, with a tentative D call TRBD1 (5 bases). Germline loops: CDR1 MNHNS, CDR2 SASEGT. The CDR3 length is 14 residues. V was trimmed by 6 bases and J by 2 bases, leaving 11 bases between them. The CDR3 sequence is CASSDGGGNQPQHF. The CDR3 bases are TGTGCCAGCAGCGACGGGGGGGGCAATCAGCCCCAGCATTTT.

To note about this clone: This sample includes further DNA sequences coding for the same CDR3. V gene TRBV27 combines with J gene TRBJ2-1; D gene uncertain. Per germline, CDR1 MNHEY and CDR2 SMNVEV (reference sequence). The CDR3 runs to 15 residues. V dropped 5 bases and J dropped 0 bases, with 11 bases sitting between them. CDR3 DNA sequence: TGTGCCAGCAGTGCTGGGTTTAGCTCCTACAATGAGCAGTTCTTC. It encodes CASSAGFSSYNEQFF.

This clone was seen a handful of times. The gene calls are TRBV4-1 and TRBJ1-2; D is perhaps TRBD1 (5 bases). Trimming left V 0 bases short and J 4 bases short, with 12 bases between. The CDR3 has 15 amino acids. Per the germline V gene, CDR1 is MGHRA and CDR2 is YSYEKL. The CDR3 spells CASSQDPGTGYGYTF. The CDR3 DNA reads as TGCGCCAGCAGCCAAGATCCAGGGACTGGCTATGGCTACACCTTC.

The rearrangement uses TRBV5-1 and TRBJ2-7; TRBD2 might be the D (5 bases). With 3 bases removed from V and 4 bases from J, the gap between germline ends came to 11 bases. The CDR3 runs 13 residues. From germline, CDR1 is SGHRS and CDR2 YFSETQ. The DNA for the CDR3 is TGCGCCAGCAGCTGGACTCCCCAGTACGAGCAGTACTTC. Its translation: CASSWTPQYEQYF. Complete variable domain (other parts from reference TRBV5-1 and TRBJ2-7): KAGVTQTPRYLIKTRGQQVTLSCSPISGHRSVSWYQQTPGQGLQFLFEYFSETQRNKGNFPGRFSGRQFSNSRSEMNVSTLELGDSALYLCASSWTPQYEQYFGPGTRLTVT.

The rearrangement uses TRBV27 and TRBJ2-7; perhaps D is TRBD1 or TRBD2 (5 bases each). Germline CDR1 MNHEY, CDR2 SMNVEV (reference sequence). V lost 5 bases to trimming and J lost 4 bases, with 12 bases between them. This CDR3 region has 13 residues. CDR3 loop: CASSLWDGYEQYF. The CDR3 DNA reads as TGTGCCAGCAGTCTTTGGGACGGGTACGAGCAGTACTTC.

The table lists this clone with a few counts. The chain joins TRBV27 to TRBJ1-2; D is uncertain. The ends were cut back, 4 bases at V and 2 bases at J, with 14 bases in the middle. CDR3 length: 15 amino acids. Germline V CDR1 and CDR2: MNHEY, SMNVEV (reference sequence). The CDR3 DNA follows: TGTGCCAGCAGTTCAGACGGGGTAGGGAACTATGGCTACACCTTC. It is translated as CASSSDGVGNYGYTF.

This sequence joins TRBV27 and TRBJ2-3; D might be TRBD2 (7 bases). CDR1 MNHEY and CDR2 SMNVEV come from the germline V gene (reference sequence). V lost 5 bases to trimming and J lost 5 bases, with 14 bases between them. The CDR3 covers 14 residues. In nucleotides, the CDR3 is TGTGCCAGCAGTAGGGGGGGGGAGGGAGATACGCAGTATTTT. Its protein is CASSRGGEGDTQYF.

This clone has just one count. J is TRBJ2-7 and V is TRBV5-4, with 7 bases fitting TRBD1. V was pared by 2 bases and J by 2 bases, with 7 bases of the junction left unmatched. The length of the CDR3 is 15 residues. Per germline, CDR1 SGHNT and CDR2 YYREEE (reference sequence). CDR3 in DNA: TGTGCCAGCAGCTTTGGACAGGCAAATACCTACGAGCAGTACTTC. It encodes CASSFGQANTYEQYF.

The V and J genes are TRBV6-5 and TRBJ1-2; tentative D call: TRBD1 (6 bases). V was cut by 0 bases and J by 4 bases, with 9 bases left in between. The CDR3 is 14 amino acids. The germline CDR1 and CDR2 sequences are MNHEY and SVGAGI. This CDR3 is CASSYSMDSYGYTF. CDR3 bases: TGTGCCAGCAGTTACTCGATGGACAGCTATGGCTACACCTTC.

The chain recombines TRBV15 with TRBJ2-1; 9 nucleotides agree with TRBD1. Trimming at V came to 0 bases and at J to 7 bases, leaving 4 bases not matched to a gene. CDR3 length: 15 residues. Germline CDR1 LNHNV, CDR2 YYDKDF (reference sequence). DNA for the CDR3: TGTGCCACCAGCAGAGACGGGACAGGGTGGAATGAGCAGTTCTTC. Protein: CATSRDGTGWNEQFF.

V and J are TRBV14 and TRBJ2-1; a weak D match, TRBD2 (6 bases). The V and J ends lost 8 bases and 8 bases respectively, with 16 bases between them. The germline gives CDR1 SGHDN, CDR2 FVKESK. This CDR3 is 13 amino acids long. The CDR3 is CASERAPADEQFF. CDR3 bases: TGTGCCAGCGAGCGGGCCCCTGCGGATGAGCAGTTCTTC.

The CDR3 DNA follows: TGCAGCGTTGCGGGGCTTTCAGCTTCCTACGAGCAGTACTTC. Translating it yields CSVAGLSASYEQYF. The chain has TRBV29-1 and TRBJ2-7; perhaps D is TRBD1 or TRBD2 (5 bases each). The germline gives CDR1 SQVTM, CDR2 ANQGSEA. The CDR3 spans 14 residues. Trimming removed 4 bases at V and 1 base at J, with 14 bases between.

V is TRBV10-1 and J is TRBJ2-3; D perhaps matches TRBD1 (6 bases). CDR3 size: 14 residues. The ends were cut back, 4 bases at V and 2 bases at J, with 10 bases in the middle. Looked up from germline, CDR1 is WNHNN and CDR2 is SYGVQD (reference sequence). The CDR3 coding sequence is TGCGCCAGCAGTGGGACAGCTTACACAGATACGCAGTATTTT. Translation gives CASSGTAYTDTQYF.

This clone was detected only a few times. The chain couples TRBV10-1 to TRBJ2-7, with 7 nucleotides matching TRBD2. V gave up 3 bases and J gave up 6 bases; unmatched junction bases: 5. CDR1 and CDR2 from the germline V gene are WNHNN and SYGVQD (reference sequence). The CDR3 has 13 residues. The CDR3 nucleotides read TGCGCCAGCAGTGACTCCGGGGGGTCCGAGCAGTACTTC. The encoded protein is CASSDSGGSEQYF.

As DNA, the CDR3 is TGTGCCAGCAGTCCCGGACTAGCGGGGCCCTACGAGCAGTACTTC. It codes for CASSPGLAGPYEQYF. The V and J genes are TRBV27 and TRBJ2-7, with 12 bases that match TRBD2. V was pared by 5 bases and J by 2 bases, with 4 bases of the junction left unmatched. This CDR3 is 15 amino acids long. The V gene's germline CDR1 is MNHEY and CDR2 SMNVEV (reference sequence).

The CDR3 loop is CASRYPAGFYNEQFF. The CDR3 region has the DNA TGTGCCAGCAGATACCCAGCGGGATTCTACAATGAGCAGTTCTTC. The chain uses TRBV5-5 and TRBJ2-1; TRBD2 aligns across 7 bases. The ends lost 5 bases at V and 3 bases at J; junction bases unmatched: 8. The CDR3 loop spans 15 amino acids. Germline CDR1 reads SGHKS; CDR2 reads YYEKEE (reference sequence).

The DNA for the CDR3 is TGTGCCAGCGCCGGGGGGAGCTCCTACAATGAGCAGTTCTTC. Its protein product is CASAGGSSYNEQFF. The J gene is TRBJ2-1, the V gene TRBV9, with 7 bases fitting TRBD2. The CDR3 sequence is 14 residues long. The J segment lost 0 bases and the V segment lost 7 bases, leaving 4 bases of the junction unmatched. The germline V gene encodes CDR1 SGDLS and CDR2 YYNGEE.

V and J are TRBV30 and TRBJ1-1; 8 nucleotides align to TRBD1. The V segment lost 5 bases and the J segment 1 base; nucleotides outside the gene matches: 3. Looked up from germline, CDR1 is GTSNPN and CDR2 is SVGIG (reference sequence). The CDR3 runs to 13 residues. The CDR3 spells CAWRGQGNTEAFF. DNA of the CDR3: TGTGCCTGGCGCGGACAGGGGAACACTGAAGCTTTCTTT.

The chain employs TRBV13 and TRBJ2-1; 10 nucleotides align to TRBD2. The CDR3 totals 16 residues. J gave up 4 bases and V 1 base, and 4 bases lay outside the gene matches. Germline CDR1 PRHDT, CDR2 FYEKMQ (reference sequence). CDR3 sequence (DNA): TGTGCCAGCAGCTTAGCAGCGGGGGGGGCTTACAATGAGCAGTTCTTC. Its protein product is CASSLAAGGAYNEQFF. The full variable domain, completed using reference TRBV13 and TRBJ2-1, is AAGVIQSPRHLIKEKRETATLKCYPIPRHDTVYWYQQGPGQDPQFLISFYEKMQSDKGSIPDRFSAQQFSDYHSELNMSSLELGDSALYFCASSLAAGGAYNEQFFGPGTRLTVL.

The rearrangement links TRBV7-2 to TRBJ1-2; TRBD1 agrees at 7 bases. CDR3 length: 16 amino acids. V was clipped by 0 bases and J by 7 bases; unmatched bases: 11. Germline V gene sequence: CDR1 SGHTA, CDR2 FQGNSA. CDR3 sequence reads: CASSLAPPGGFVGYTF. CDR3 DNA sequence: TGTGCCAGCAGCTTAGCGCCCCCAGGGGGATTCGTTGGCTACACCTTC.

This clone was detected a few times. This sequence joins TRBV6-5 and TRBJ2-1; 8 bases agree with TRBD2. V was clipped by 4 bases and J by 7 bases; unmatched bases: 9. CDR3 length: 15 amino acids. Germline V gives CDR1 MNHEY, CDR2 SVGAGI. The CDR3 protein is CASSWASGWKNEQFF. Here the CDR3 DNA reads TGTGCCAGCAGTTGGGCTAGCGGGTGGAAAAATGAGCAGTTCTTC.

The J gene is TRBJ2-2, the V gene TRBV19, with 9 bases aligning to TRBD1. The germline V gene has CDR1 LNHDA and CDR2 SQIVND (reference sequence). V shed 6 bases and J 4 bases; nucleotides not matched to a gene: 12. The CDR3 covers 17 residues. CDR3 loop: CASRRITGGAGTGELFF. Here the CDR3 DNA reads TGTGCCAGTAGGAGGATTACAGGGGGCGCAGGCACCGGGGAGCTGTTTTTT.

The chain is built from TRBV6-6 and TRBJ1-4, with D possibly matching TRBD1 (5 bases). CDR3 length: 15 amino acids. In germline, CDR1 is MNHNY, CDR2 SVGAGI (reference sequence). Trimming shortened V by 4 bases and J by 8 bases, and 17 bases separated the two germline ends. DNA of the CDR3: TGTGCCAGCAGTTCCCCCCGGGGCAGGGAGGAAAAACTGTTTTTT. As protein: CASSSPRGREEKLFF.

The CDR3 nucleotides are TGTGCCAGCAGCGCGGTGCGGACAGGTGAATGGGAAAAACTGTTTTTT. This sequence encodes CASSAVRTGEWEKLFF. The gene calls are TRBV7-9 and TRBJ1-4; 7 nucleotides line up with TRBD1. CDR1 SEHNR and CDR2 FQNEAQ come from the germline V gene (reference sequence). V was pared by 5 bases and J by 8 bases, with 14 bases of the junction left unmatched. The CDR3 has 16 residues.

CDR3 amino acids: CASSLAVWVDTQYF. The CDR3 DNA is TGTGCCAGCAGCTTAGCGGTGTGGGTAGATACGCAGTATTTT. V and J are TRBV7-2 and TRBJ2-3; D is undetermined. CDR1 and CDR2 from the germline V gene are SGHTA and FQGNSA. The CDR3 is made up of 14 amino acids. Trimming pared 0 bases from V and 5 bases from J, leaving 9 bases between.

This rearrangement joins TRBV4-1 to TRBJ2-7; D ambiguous. V was trimmed by 0 bases and J by 4 bases, leaving 10 bases between them. CDR1 MGHRA and CDR2 YSYEKL come from the germline V gene. This CDR3 is 14 amino acids long. In DNA, the CDR3 is TGCGCCAGCAGCCAAGACCCCGGTACTTACGAGCAGTACTTC. This translates into CASSQDPGTYEQYF.

This clone was detected only once. The chain carries TRBV27 and TRBJ2-2; weak D call: TRBD1 (5 bases). Germline loops: CDR1 MNHEY, CDR2 SMNVEV (reference sequence). This CDR3 spans 12 amino acids. The CDR3 loop is CAGRAPTGELFF. DNA of the CDR3: TGTGCGGGCAGGGCGCCCACCGGGGAGCTGTTTTTT.